These T cell receptor beta chains were read from a single sample in a study of blood T cell repertoires in COVID-19. Profiling relied on immunoSEQ multiplex PCR, and the TCRdb table lists in-frame clones only, not all of them. The sample shows 250,000 to 300,000 clones, around 87% of them seen only once. Specimen: peripheral blood. These receptors came from a woman aged 55-69 years with COVID-19, enrolled during active disease. Both conserved end residues are trimmed from each CDR3. Expanded clones are given a class, and other clones once, few, many or no size at all.

v_gene,abundance,CDR3aa
TRBV18,.,ASSASGGYNSPLH
TRBV27,.,ASSPTLGGTIY
TRBV7-9,.,ASSLGDRRNYGYT
TRBV20-1,.,SASGTGGDGYT
TRBV2,.,ASSEATGGYSPLH
TRBV4-1,.,ASSHPGQGGYNEQF
TRBV2,once,ASSQTGFLKPQH
TRBV29-1,few,SVAIGGDTGELF
TRBV5-4,once,ASSLAWDRVTDTQY
TRBV5-1,.,ASSLGQGELGLETQY
TRBV18,.,ASSSGAGESPLH
TRBV19,.,ASKNRENTGELF
TRBV7-3,.,ASSLSGGAVDTQY
TRBV4-2,once,ASSQPSGEQF
TRBV15,.,APVPGNPKSGGNQPQH
TRBV5-4,.,ASSLGTVNNEKLF
TRBV6-5,.,ASNEGGGGNEQF
TRBV18,.,ASTTSGGSTDTQY
TRBV6-5,.,ASRPGQGVEKLF
TRBV11-1,.,ASSSRGTDTNEKLF
TRBV7-2,.,ASSLASVGATIY
TRBV5-1,once,ASRVSGGGLNTEAF
TRBV13,.,ASSLSAGQGYT
TRBV19,.,ASRGGLHYGYT
TRBV11-2,once,ASSLVTAQAF
TRBV6-5,.,ASLGNPDRNTEAF
TRBV19,.,ASKKIQASSYNSPLH
TRBV29-1,.,SVRLDTYGYT
TRBV5-1,.,ASSSRTGVNTEAF
TRBV25-1,.,ASSEFRGGREKLF
TRBV9,.,ASSVALQGTTDTQY
TRBV7-9,.,ASSPQGGWGYT
TRBV10-3,.,AITGQGMETQY
TRBV18,.,ASSPGAAGGSYNEQF
TRBV19,once,ASRETGGLFGYT